This T cell receptor beta chain was obtained from a study of blood T cells in healthy people across ages. It was with a sample-barcoded 5' primer and a J-beta primer mix that a second PCR of roughly 6 to 11 cycles was run. TCRdb passed the 5' RACE reads through MiXCR, listing each CDR3 protein once. The table records approximately 600,000 distinct CDR3 sequences, roughly three fifths of them present only once. The receptor comes from a man in his fifties or sixties in good health. Material: blood.

The CDR3 bases are TGCGCCAGCAGCTTCAGAGTGTTGAACACTGAAGCTTTCTTT. Residues: CASSFRVLNTEAFF. The chain links TRBV5-1 to TRBJ1-1; D not certain. Germline loops: CDR1 SGHRS, CDR2 YFSETQ. Trimming removed 2 bases from V and 0 bases from J, with 8 bases in between. This CDR3 has 14 amino acids.